The 5 T cell receptor beta chains below all came from one sample that was sequenced in a study of T cell responses to AZD1222 COVID-19 vaccine. The repertoire was sequenced with immunoSEQ multiplex PCR; TCRdb's copy has only in-frame clones and lacks some. The sample yields some 170,000 clones, around 90% seen once. This material consisted of peripheral blood, taken 28 days after the second dose of the MenACWY control vaccine. These receptors were obtained from an adult who received the MenACWY meningococcal vaccine as a control.

This rearrangement joins TRBV20-1 to TRBJ2-1; D is unresolved. V was cut by 3 bases and J by 7 bases, with 4 bases left in between. The germline V gene has CDR1 DFQATT and CDR2 SNEGSKA (reference sequence). There are 10 residues in the CDR3. In DNA, the CDR3 is TGCAGTGCTAGTGATAATGAGCAGTTCTTC. Its protein product is CSASDNEQFF.

V usage is TRBV6-2 or TRBV6-3 and J usage is TRBJ1-2; 7 nucleotides match TRBD1. Germline lookup yields CDR1 MNHEY and CDR2 SVGEGT. The CDR3 length is 15 residues. V lost 0 bases, J lost 3 bases, and 4 bases stayed unmatched. The CDR3 is CASSYSSGTDYGYTF. CDR3 nucleotide sequence: TGTGCCAGCAGTTACTCATCCGGGACAGACTATGGCTACACCTTC.

The CDR3 coding sequence is TGCGCCAGCAGCTTGTCGGCCGGGGTAGACTACGAGCAGTACTTC. Protein: CASSLSAGVDYEQYF. The chain recombines TRBV5-1 with TRBJ2-7, with D tentatively TRBD2 (5 bases). Germline CDR1 is SGHRS and CDR2 is YFSETQ. The CDR3 is 15 amino acids. Trimming pared 1 base from V and 3 bases from J, leaving 14 bases between.

The chain uses TRBV19 and TRBJ2-2; 13 nucleotides match TRBD2. With 6 bases clipped from V and 3 bases from J, the junction kept 7 bases outside the gene matches. Germline loops: CDR1 LNHDA, CDR2 SQIVND (reference sequence). The CDR3 is made up of 17 amino acids. CDR3 bases: TGTGCCAGTAGGGGACTAGCGGGATCTTTTTACACCGGGGAGCTGTTTTTT. It encodes CASRGLAGSFYTGELFF.

This clone was seen only once. The chain employs TRBV13 and TRBJ1-3; D unresolved. From germline, CDR1 is PRHDT and CDR2 FYEKMQ (reference sequence). The V and J ends lost 1 base and 6 bases respectively, with 1 base between them. This CDR3 spans 11 amino acids. The CDR3 region is CASSLENTIYF. The CDR3 nucleotides read TGTGCCAGCAGCTTAGAAAACACCATATATTTT.